Described below is a single TCR beta chain sequence and its context. What it binds is unknown. Two nested PCRs, run for around 15 and 9 cycles, were applied to TCRalpha and TCRbeta cDNA. TCRdb reanalyzed the 5' RACE reads and collapses them to one entry per CDR3 protein, without DNA. This listing includes approximately 340,000 distinct CDR3 sequences. The CDR3 is 16 amino acids. Per the germline V gene, CDR1 is DFQATT and CDR2 is SNEGSKA (reference sequence). This entry belongs to a study of monozygotic twins with inflammatory bowel disease. General study results and limits: Distinction of different T cell subtypes was not possible. Healthy co-twins exceeded IBD patients in TCRbeta diversity as measured by inverse Simpson.

The chain uses TRBV20-1 and TRBJ1-5. Sequencing was done on a sample of blood. The TCR originated in a human donor with ulcerative colitis or Crohn's disease, or a healthy co-twin of an affected twin (not recorded which). The CDR3 reads CSARPWGEGLSQPQHF.